Listed below are T cell receptor beta chains from one sample, sequenced in a study of post-analysis software for immune sequencing data. One entry per CDR3 protein, called by TCRdb with MiXCR from the PCR reads. This sample has 500,000 to 600,000 distinct CDR3 sequences, with 44% found just once. Material: blood. The receptors here all came from a girl aged 5-17 years with multiple sclerosis. The CDR3 runs from the conserved cysteine through the conserved F or W. The D gene is left open where the match is weak. Clone size, where shown, is once, few, many, or a class for clones that have expanded.

>.|.|TRBJ2-5|TRBV20-1
TGCAGTGCTAGAGAAGCGGCGTTCCAAGAGACCCAGTACTTC
CSAREAAFQETQYF
>TRBD2|.|TRBJ2-7|TRBV5-1
TGCGCCAGCAGCCCTAGGGGTAGCGGGAGGCCATCAGGGGCCTACGAGCAGTACTTC
CASSPRGSGRPSGAYEQYF
>.|few|TRBJ2-4|TRBV12-3/TRBV12-4
TGTGCCAGCAGTTTAGCACAGGACTCGAGTCAGTACTTC
CASSLAQDSSQYF
>.|.|TRBJ1-2|TRBV12-3/TRBV12-4
TGTGCCAGCAGTTTACAGGATCTTAGGGGCTACACCTTC
CASSLQDLRGYTF
>.|few|TRBJ2-3|TRBV10-3
TGTGCCATCATGTCCCCGGGAACTAGCACAGATACGCAGTATTTT
CAIMSPGTSTDTQYF
>.|.|TRBJ2-7|TRBV10-3
TGTGCCACCAAAGAAGGAGGGGGAGTGGTGAACGAGCAGTACTTC
CATKEGGGVVNEQYF
>TRBD1|few|TRBJ1-1|TRBV29-1
TGCAGCGTTGCAAGACAGGGGGCAAACACTGAAGCTTTCTTT
CSVARQGANTEAFF
>TRBD2|.|TRBJ2-7|TRBV20-1
TGCAGTGCTAGACGTACTTGGGGTAGCGGGAGATACGAGCAGTACTTC
CSARRTWGSGRYEQYF
>.|few|TRBJ2-1|TRBV6-5
TGTGCCAGCAGCCTACTCAGGAGCTCCTACAATGAGCAGTTCTTC
CASSLLRSSYNEQFF
>TRBD1|.|TRBJ2-7|TRBV20-1
TGCAGTGCAAGGGGGCCCCACTCCTACGAGCAGTACTTC
CSARGPHSYEQYF
>.|.|TRBJ2-1|TRBV7-2
TGTGCCAGCAGCTTAGTTCTGGTGGGGTGGGACTACAATGAGCAGTTCTTC
CASSLVLVGWDYNEQFF
>.|.|TRBJ2-1|TRBV6-5
TGTGCCAGCCAAAAAACAGGGTCGGGTGAGCAGTTCTTC
CASQKTGSGEQFF
>TRBD1|.|TRBJ2-1|TRBV5-1
TGCGCCAGCAGCTTGCCGTCGACGGGACAGGGTGCTAGCCCACAGTTCTTC
CASSLPSTGQGASPQFF
>TRBD2|few|TRBJ2-2|TRBV12-3/TRBV12-4
TGTGCCAGCAGTTCCGGGGGGGCCCGTGGTGACGGGGAGCTGTTTTTT
CASSSGGARGDGELFF
>.|.|TRBJ2-1|TRBV7-9
TGTGCCAGCCTTGAAAGTAGTAAGAGTTCGGAGCAGTTCTTC
CASLESSKSSEQFF
>.|.|TRBJ2-7|TRBV29-1
TGCAGCGTTGTCTCTGGGGTCGAGCAGTACTTC
CSVVSGVEQYF
>.|.|TRBJ2-7|TRBV5-1
TGCGCCAGGGCCCCGGGAGATCGCTCCTACGAGCAGTACTTC
CARAPGDRSYEQYF
>TRBD1|.|TRBJ2-7|TRBV12-3/TRBV12-4
TGTGCCAGCAGCACAGGGGAAGCCTACGAGCAGTACTTC
CASSTGEAYEQYF
>.|.|TRBJ2-4|TRBV20-1
TGCAGTGCTAGACCTGGAGATTTCAGGAGTAGGGCAGAAAACATTCAGTACTTC
CSARPGDFRSRAENIQYF
>TRBD1|.|TRBJ1-1|TRBV5-1
TGCGCCAGCAGCGCCGGGACAGGCATTGAAGCTTTCTTT
CASSAGTGIEAFF
>.|.|TRBJ2-5|TRBV5-8
TGTGCCAGCAGCTTGACAGGAGGTTCCAAAGCGACCCAGTACTTC
CASSLTGGSKATQYF
>.|few|TRBJ2-1|TRBV6-1
TGTGCCAGCAGTGAATCGGGGTCGAATGAGCAGTTCTTC
CASSESGSNEQFF
>TRBD2|few|TRBJ2-1|TRBV25-1
TGTGCCACCCTCAAGACTAGCGGGGTCAATGAGCAGTTCTTC
CATLKTSGVNEQFF
>.|.|TRBJ1-1|TRBV7-9
TGTGCCAGCAGCTTAGGGCTCAGGGACACTGAAGCTTTCTTT
CASSLGLRDTEAFF
>TRBD1|.|TRBJ2-7|TRBV11-2
TGTGCCAGCAGCTTTCTCGGACAGGGCTACGAGCAGTACTTC
CASSFLGQGYEQYF
>.|few|TRBJ1-5|TRBV27
TGTGCCAGCAAGTATCGTGGGGATTACAATCAGCCCCAGCATTTT
CASKYRGDYNQPQHF
>.|.|TRBJ1-2|TRBV4-1
TGCGCCAGCAGCCATCCGCCCGCGAGGCGCTATGGCTACACCTTC
CASSHPPARRYGYTF
>TRBD2|.|TRBJ2-7|TRBV28
TGTGCCAGCAGTTTTGCGACTAGCGGGAGGATTGGCGGAAACGAGCAGTACTTC
CASSFATSGRIGGNEQYF
>.|.|TRBJ2-3|TRBV20-1
TGCAGTGCTAGGGTCGGAGTTCTCACAGATACGCAGTATTTT
CSARVGVLTDTQYF
>TRBD2|.|TRBJ2-1|TRBV4-3
TGCGCCAGCAGCCACTTAAGCGGGAGGAGGAGTGAGCAGTTCTTC
CASSHLSGRRSEQFF
>.|few|TRBJ2-7|TRBV4-2
TGTGCCAGCAGCCAAGATAAGTCGGGGGTTGGGAACGAGCAGTACTTC
CASSQDKSGVGNEQYF
>.|.|TRBJ1-5|TRBV20-1
TGCAGTGCTAGAGGAGGGAGCAATCAGCCCCAGCATTTT
CSARGGSNQPQHF
>.|.|TRBJ2-1|TRBV6-6
TGTGCCAGCAGTTACGAACAGGGATCCTACAATGAGCAGTTCTTC
CASSYEQGSYNEQFF
>.|.|TRBJ2-7|TRBV12-3/TRBV12-4
TGTGCTTCAGGGAACCTCGGACAGCTCTACGAGCAGTACTTC
CASGNLGQLYEQYF
>.|few|TRBJ2-3|TRBV29-1
TGCAGCGTTATGATCGGGGATCCCACAGATACGCAGTATTTT
CSVMIGDPTDTQYF
>.|.|TRBJ1-6|TRBV20-1
TGCAGTGCTAGAGCCGAAAATTCACCCCTCCACTTT
CSARAENSPLHF
>.|few|TRBJ2-7|TRBV20-1
TGCAGTGCTAGAGATCAGGTCTACGAGCAGTACTTC
CSARDQVYEQYF
>.|.|TRBJ2-7|TRBV29-1
TGCAGCGTTGAACACAGTGGCGGCTACGAGCAGTACTTC
CSVEHSGGYEQYF
>TRBD2|.|TRBJ2-1|TRBV20-1
TGCAGTGCTAGAGAAAGCGGGGGGGCTGGAGAGCAGTTCTTC
CSARESGGAGEQFF
>TRBD2|.|TRBJ2-3|TRBV25-1
TGTGCCAGCAGTGATCTTGAGGGGACTAGCGGGCGATTCTCAGATACGCAGTATTTT
CASSDLEGTSGRFSDTQYF
>.|.|TRBJ2-3|TRBV5-8
TGTGCCAGCAGCGAGGGGCTAGTCACCCCAGATACGCAGTATTTT
CASSEGLVTPDTQYF
>TRBD1|.|TRBJ1-2|TRBV27
TGTGCCAGCAGTTTTCGGATAACGACAGGGAACTATGGCTACACCTTC
CASSFRITTGNYGYTF
>.|few|TRBJ2-6|TRBV14
TGTGCCAGCAGCCAGTCTGGGGCCAACGTCCTGACTTTC
CASSQSGANVLTF
>.|.|TRBJ2-3|TRBV5-1
TGCGCCAGCAGCTGGACCTCGGCCAAAGCAGATACGCAGTATTTT
CASSWTSAKADTQYF
>.|few|TRBJ2-1|TRBV10-3
TGTGCCATCAGTGAATGGGTCCTGAAAAGCAATGAGCAGTTCTTC
CAISEWVLKSNEQFF
>TRBD2|few|TRBJ2-7|TRBV10-3
TGTGCCATCAGTGATACTAGCGGCTCCTACGAGCAGTACTTC
CAISDTSGSYEQYF
>.|.|TRBJ1-2|TRBV27
TGTGCCAGCAGTCCGACAGTTCACTATGGCTACACCTTC
CASSPTVHYGYTF
>.|.|TRBJ2-7|TRBV7-8
TGTGCCAGCACCCAAACAGGGACCTCCTACGAGCAGTACTTC
CASTQTGTSYEQYF
>TRBD1|many|TRBJ1-5|TRBV6-4
TGTGCCAGCAGTGACGGGACAGGGGGTCAGCCCCAGCATTTT
CASSDGTGGQPQHF
>.|.|TRBJ1-5|TRBV12-3/TRBV12-4
TGTGCCAGCAGTCCGTCCCGGGAGAGCAATCAGCCCCAGCATTTT
CASSPSRESNQPQHF
>TRBD1|.|TRBJ2-3|TRBV5-1
TGCGCCAGCAGCTTCGGACAGGGGCCTATTGAAGATACGCAGTATTTT
CASSFGQGPIEDTQYF
>TRBD1|.|TRBJ2-3|TRBV11-3
TGTGCCAGCAGCTTAATTTGGGGACAGGACACAGATACGCAGTATTTT
CASSLIWGQDTDTQYF
>.|.|TRBJ2-1|TRBV29-1
TGCAGCGTCGCCGGGACCGCACGTTCCTACAATGAGCAGTTCTTC
CSVAGTARSYNEQFF